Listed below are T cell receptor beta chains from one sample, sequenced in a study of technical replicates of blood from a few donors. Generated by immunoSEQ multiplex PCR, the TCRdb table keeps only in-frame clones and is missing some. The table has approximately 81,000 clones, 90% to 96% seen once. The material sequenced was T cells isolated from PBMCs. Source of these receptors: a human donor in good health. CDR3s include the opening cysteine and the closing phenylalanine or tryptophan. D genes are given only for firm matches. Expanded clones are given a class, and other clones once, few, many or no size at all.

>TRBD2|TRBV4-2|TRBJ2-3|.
TGTGCCAGCAGCCAAAAAAGCGGGAGGGTGGTAGCAGATACGCAGTATTTT
CASSQKSGRVVADTQYF
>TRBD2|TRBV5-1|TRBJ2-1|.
TGCGCCAGCAGCTTAGGACTAGCGGGCTACAATGAGCAGTTCTTC
CASSLGLAGYNEQFF
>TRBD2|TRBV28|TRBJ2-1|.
TGTCGGACTAGCGGGATCTCCTACAATGAGCAGTTCTTC
CRTSGISYNEQFF
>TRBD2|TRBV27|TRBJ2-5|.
TGTGCCAGCAGTTTATCAAGGACTAGCGGGAGAGAGACCCAGTACTTC
CASSLSRTSGRETQYF
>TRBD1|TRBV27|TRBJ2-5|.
TGTGCCAGCAGTTTAGGGGGCCCCTTGACAGGGTTTGGTTTGGACCAGTACTTC
CASSLGGPLTGFGLDQYF
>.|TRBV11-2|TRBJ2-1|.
TGTGCCAGCAGCCTAATTCTGGGGGACTTCTACAATGAGCAGTTCTTC
CASSLILGDFYNEQFF
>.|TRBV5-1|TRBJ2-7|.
TGCGCCAGCAGCTTGTCCGGAGCCTCCTACGAGCAGTACTTC
CASSLSGASYEQYF
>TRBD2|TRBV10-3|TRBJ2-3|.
TGTGCCATCAGGGAACTAGCGGGAGGAACAGATACGCAGTATTTT
CAIRELAGGTDTQYF
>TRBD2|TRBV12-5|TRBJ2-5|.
TGTGCTAGTGGTACAGGACTAGCGGGAGCAACAGAGACCCAGTACTTC
CASGTGLAGATETQYF
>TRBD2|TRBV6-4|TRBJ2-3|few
TGTGCCAGCAGTGACGGGCCTAGCGGCGGCACAGATACGCAGTATTTT
CASSDGPSGGTDTQYF
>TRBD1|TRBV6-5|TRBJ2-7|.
TGTGCCAGCAGTTACGGGACAGGGGGCTACGAGCAGTACTTC
CASSYGTGGYEQYF
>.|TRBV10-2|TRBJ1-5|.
TGCGCCAGCAGTGACATCAATAGCAATCAGCCCCAGCATTTT
CASSDINSNQPQHF
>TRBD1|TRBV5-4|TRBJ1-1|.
TGTGCCAGCAGCTTGGAAGAGGGGGCAGCTTTCTTT
CASSLEEGAAFF
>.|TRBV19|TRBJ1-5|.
TGTGCCAGTAGTTCCCAGGTCCTTAGCAATCAGCCCCAGCATTTT
CASSSQVLSNQPQHF
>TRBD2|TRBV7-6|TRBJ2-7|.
TGTGCCAGCAGCCCGGGAGGCTACGAGCAGTACTTC
CASSPGGYEQYF
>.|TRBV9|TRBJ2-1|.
TGTGCCAGCAGCGGGCTTCGCAACAATGAGCAGTTCTTC
CASSGLRNNEQFF
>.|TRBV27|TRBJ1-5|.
TGTGCCAGCAGTTCGTATGGGGGGGACAATCAGCCCCAGCATTTT
CASSSYGGDNQPQHF
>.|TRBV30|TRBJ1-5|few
TGTGCCGGAGGGCTAAATCAGCCCCAGCATTTT
CAGGLNQPQHF
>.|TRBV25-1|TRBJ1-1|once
TGTGCCAGCAGTGTTGGAGCGGGGACTGAAGCTTTCTTT
CASSVGAGTEAFF
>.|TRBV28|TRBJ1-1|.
TGTGCCAACTCCAGAACCACGGGGGTCACTGAAGCTTTCTTT
CANSRTTGVTEAFF
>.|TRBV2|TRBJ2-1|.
TGTGCCAGCAGGCCCGACAGGTATGAGCAGTTCTTC
CASRPDRYEQFF
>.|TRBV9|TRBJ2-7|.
TGTGCCAGCAGCGGGACCGGGACACCTGCCTACGAGCAGTACTTC
CASSGTGTPAYEQYF